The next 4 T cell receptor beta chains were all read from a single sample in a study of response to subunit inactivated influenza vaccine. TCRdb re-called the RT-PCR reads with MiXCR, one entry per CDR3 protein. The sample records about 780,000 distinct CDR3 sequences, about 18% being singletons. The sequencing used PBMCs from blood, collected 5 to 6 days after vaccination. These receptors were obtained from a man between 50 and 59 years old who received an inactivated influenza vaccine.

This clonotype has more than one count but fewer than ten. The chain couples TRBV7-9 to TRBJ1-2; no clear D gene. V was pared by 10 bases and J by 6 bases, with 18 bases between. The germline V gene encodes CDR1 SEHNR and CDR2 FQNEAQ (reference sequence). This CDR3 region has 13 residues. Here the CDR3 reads CATQLLSLDGYTF. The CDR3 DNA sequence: TGTGCCACCCAACTCTTGTCGCTTGATGGCTACACCTTC.

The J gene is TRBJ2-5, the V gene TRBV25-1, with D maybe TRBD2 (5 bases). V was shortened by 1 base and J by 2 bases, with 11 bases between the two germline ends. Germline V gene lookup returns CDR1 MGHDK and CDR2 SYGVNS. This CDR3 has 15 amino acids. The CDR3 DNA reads TGTGCCAGCAGTGAATTCGGCCGGGGTCAAGAGACCCAGTACTTC. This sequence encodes CASSEFGRGQETQYF.

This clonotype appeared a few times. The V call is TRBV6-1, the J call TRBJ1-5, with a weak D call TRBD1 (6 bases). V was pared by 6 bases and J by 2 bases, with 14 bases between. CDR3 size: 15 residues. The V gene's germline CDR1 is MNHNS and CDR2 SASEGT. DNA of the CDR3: TGTGCCAGCAGCATATCCGGGGGCGGCAATCAGCCCCAGCATTTT. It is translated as CASSISGGGNQPQHF.

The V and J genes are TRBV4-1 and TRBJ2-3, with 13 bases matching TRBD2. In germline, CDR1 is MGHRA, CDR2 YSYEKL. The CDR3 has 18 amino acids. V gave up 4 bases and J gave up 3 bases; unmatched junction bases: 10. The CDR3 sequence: CASSLLAGGVGATDTQYF. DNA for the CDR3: TGCGCCAGCAGCCTACTAGCGGGAGGGGTGGGAGCGACAGATACGCAGTATTTT.